This T cell receptor beta chain was captured by sequencing in a study of shared clonotypes between healthy human individuals. Regarding the study as a whole: Among the subsets, naive ones generally showed larger estimated richness than memory ones.

Per the authors' pipeline: ImmunoSEQ gave junction-only sequences without quality scores, so filtering differed. Some clones are missing from TCRdb's copy, which holds only in-frame ones; the method was immunoSEQ multiplex PCR. That table is the source of V, J and clone size, and D and trimming were worked out from the DNA. The repertoire holds 2 million to 2.5 million clones, with roughly 95% as singletons. In germline, CDR1 is MNHEY, CDR2 SMNVEV (reference sequence). The CDR3 runs 14 residues. V was clipped by 7 bases and J by 2 bases; unmatched bases: 6. CD8 cells classed as naive were CD45RO-negative and positively selected for CCR7, excluding terminally differentiated effector memory CD45RA+ cells. Caucasian adults living in Nashville, Tennessee, provided all samples. As regards this clone: Its antigen is unknown.

The sequence derives from a man younger than 30 in good health. J is TRBJ2-7 and V is TRBV27, with 9 bases aligning to TRBD2. Sequenced material: naive CD8+ T cells sorted from blood. The CDR3 sequence: CASKREVKPYEQYF. CDR3 DNA: TGTGCCAGCAAGCGGGAGGTTAAGCCCTACGAGCAGTACTTC.